The clone carrying this TCR beta chain was detected only once. The source of the sample is a study of blood T cell repertoires in COVID-19. This CDR3 region has 14 residues. Germline CDR1 reads ENHRY; CDR2 reads SYGVKD. The ends were cut back, 7 bases at V and 1 base at J, with 13 bases in the middle. Authors' methods: How many nucleated cells were present was estimated from reference gene primer amplification. Sequencing was performed with immunoSEQ multiplex PCR; in TCRdb, only in-frame clones are kept and a portion is missing. The D gene and trimming were derived from the DNA, and the V and J assignments and clone size from that table. The repertoire holds hundreds of thousands of clones, with about 89% as singletons. Ages ranged from about 18 to 89 years, with residence in around 24 US areas.

This TCR was sampled from a man between 40 and 49 years old who had recovered from COVID-19. The sample taken for sequencing was PBMCs or T cells enriched from blood (not recorded which). The chain is built from TRBV10-3 and TRBJ1-1, with D possibly TRBD1 on 5 matching bases. DNA for the CDR3: TGTGCCATCACCCGAGACAGTCAGAACACTGAAGCTTTCTTT. This gives the protein CAITRDSQNTEAFF.